Listed below are T cell receptor beta chains from one sample, sequenced in a study of T-cell reconstitution after alpha-beta-depleted transplantation in children. A single record per CDR3 protein comes from TCRdb applying MiXCR to the PCR reads. The sample carries 100,000 or so distinct CDR3 sequences, approximately 5.4% recorded once. The source was PBMCs, mostly from graft donor cells, collected 60 days after TCRalphabeta/CD19-depleted stem cell transplant. The source of these receptors is a female patient between 2 and 15 years old who had a stem cell transplant for Fanconi anemia, so the T cells may come from the graft donor. CDR3s include the opening cysteine and the closing phenylalanine or tryptophan. Fields, in order: V gene, clone size, J gene, D gene, CDR3 DNA, CDR3 protein. The D gene is left open where the match is weak. For some rows the clone size is stated as once, few or many, or as a class when expanded; others skip it.

v_gene: TRBV6-5; abundance: -; j_gene: TRBJ1-2; d_gene: -; CDR3nt: TGTGCCAGCAGTTACCGTGGACAGAACATTAACTATGGCTACACCTTC; CDR3aa: CASSYRGQNINYGYTF
v_gene: TRBV29-1; abundance: many; j_gene: TRBJ2-7; d_gene: -; CDR3nt: TGCAGCGTTGGAGGGGCGGGGTACTACGAGCAGTACTTC; CDR3aa: CSVGGAGYYEQYF
v_gene: TRBV11-1; abundance: few; j_gene: TRBJ2-1; d_gene: TRBD2; CDR3nt: TGTGCCAGCAGCTCTAGACTAGCGGGGGACAATGAGCAGTTCTTC; CDR3aa: CASSSRLAGDNEQFF
v_gene: TRBV2; abundance: many; j_gene: TRBJ2-7; d_gene: -; CDR3nt: TGTGCCAGCACGGGAGCTCGGTACGAGCAGTACTTC; CDR3aa: CASTGARYEQYF
v_gene: TRBV5-5; abundance: -; j_gene: TRBJ2-3; d_gene: TRBD2; CDR3nt: TGTGCCAGCAGCTTGACACTAGCGGGGGCCGGGGATACGCAGTATTTT; CDR3aa: CASSLTLAGAGDTQYF
v_gene: TRBV15; abundance: few; j_gene: TRBJ2-7; d_gene: TRBD1; CDR3nt: TGTGCCACCAGCAGAGCCGGGACAGGGTTCGAGCAGTACTTC; CDR3aa: CATSRAGTGFEQYF
v_gene: TRBV28; abundance: many; j_gene: TRBJ1-5; d_gene: -; CDR3nt: TGTGCCAGCAAGGGGCCACTCCCAACTTATAGCAATCAGCCCCAGCATTTT; CDR3aa: CASKGPLPTYSNQPQHF
v_gene: TRBV3-1; abundance: many; j_gene: TRBJ2-1; d_gene: TRBD2; CDR3nt: TGTGCCAGCAGCCAAGTTTGGGATAGCGGGGGGGCGTCCTACAATGAGCAGTTCTTC; CDR3aa: CASSQVWDSGGASYNEQFF
v_gene: TRBV6-5; abundance: many; j_gene: TRBJ2-5; d_gene: TRBD2; CDR3nt: TGTGCCAGCAGTTACCCAACCCCCCCCGCGGGGGGTTTAAAGACCCAGTACTTC; CDR3aa: CASSYPTPPAGGLKTQYF
v_gene: TRBV28; abundance: few; j_gene: TRBJ2-5; d_gene: TRBD2; CDR3nt: TGTGCCAGCAGTCGACTACCGGGGACTAAGCATGGAGAGACCCAGTACTTC; CDR3aa: CASSRLPGTKHGETQYF
v_gene: TRBV6-5; abundance: many; j_gene: TRBJ2-2; d_gene: -; CDR3nt: TGTGCCAGCAGTTACTCGTTGGGAGTTGGCACCGGGGAGCTGTTTTTT; CDR3aa: CASSYSLGVGTGELFF
v_gene: TRBV5-1; abundance: many; j_gene: TRBJ2-4; d_gene: -; CDR3nt: TGCGCCAGCAGCATGACGGCCAAAAACATTCAGTACTTC; CDR3aa: CASSMTAKNIQYF
v_gene: TRBV9; abundance: many; j_gene: TRBJ1-5; d_gene: TRBD1; CDR3nt: TGTGCCAGCAGCGTAGGACAGGGGAGAAATCAGCCCCAGCATTTT; CDR3aa: CASSVGQGRNQPQHF
v_gene: TRBV20-1; abundance: many; j_gene: TRBJ2-2; d_gene: TRBD1; CDR3nt: TGCAGTGCCGAGATCGGAAAGGGGGCTAACACCGGGGAGCTGTTTTTT; CDR3aa: CSAEIGKGANTGELFF
v_gene: TRBV18; abundance: many; j_gene: TRBJ2-7; d_gene: TRBD1; CDR3nt: TGTGCCAGCTCACTTCGGACAGGGAACTACGAGCAGTACTTC; CDR3aa: CASSLRTGNYEQYF
v_gene: TRBV5-1; abundance: -; j_gene: TRBJ2-3; d_gene: -; CDR3nt: TGCGCCAGCAGCGCGGTTCGGGGGTCTAAAACAGATACGCAGTATTTT; CDR3aa: CASSAVRGSKTDTQYF
v_gene: TRBV7-9; abundance: many; j_gene: TRBJ2-1; d_gene: TRBD2; CDR3nt: TGTGCCAGCAGCCCCGGACTAGCGGGAGCCTACAATGAGCAGTTCTTC; CDR3aa: CASSPGLAGAYNEQFF
v_gene: TRBV20-1; abundance: many; j_gene: TRBJ1-3; d_gene: TRBD1; CDR3nt: TGCAGTGCCCCGACAGGGGTAGGAAACACCATATATTTT; CDR3aa: CSAPTGVGNTIYF
v_gene: TRBV9; abundance: many; j_gene: TRBJ2-7; d_gene: -; CDR3nt: TGTGCCAGCAGCCCCCCGGGGAGTGGGAGAGAGCAGTACTTC; CDR3aa: CASSPPGSGREQYF
v_gene: TRBV11-2; abundance: few; j_gene: TRBJ2-3; d_gene: TRBD2; CDR3nt: TGTGCCAGCAGCCATAGCGGGGTAGATACGCAGTATTTT; CDR3aa: CASSHSGVDTQYF
v_gene: TRBV9; abundance: few; j_gene: TRBJ2-5; d_gene: TRBD1; CDR3nt: TGTGCCAGCAGCGTAGTTCCCGATAGGACCAGGGGGGAGACCCAGTACTTC; CDR3aa: CASSVVPDRTRGETQYF
v_gene: TRBV30; abundance: many; j_gene: TRBJ2-5; d_gene: TRBD2; CDR3nt: TGTGCCTGGAGTGTGGGGTTTAGCGGGGGGAATCACCAAGAGACCCAGTACTTC; CDR3aa: CAWSVGFSGGNHQETQYF
v_gene: TRBV2; abundance: many; j_gene: TRBJ2-5; d_gene: -; CDR3nt: TGTGCCAGCAGTGAGGCTAGCCGTGAAGAGACCCAGTACTTC; CDR3aa: CASSEASREETQYF
v_gene: TRBV14; abundance: many; j_gene: TRBJ2-1; d_gene: -; CDR3nt: TGTGCCAGCAGCCAAGACGGACGCGTGCTGAATGAGCAGTTCTTC; CDR3aa: CASSQDGRVLNEQFF
v_gene: TRBV12-3/TRBV12-4; abundance: many; j_gene: TRBJ2-1; d_gene: -; CDR3nt: TGTGCCAGCATTCATAGGCCTAGCTTAGGTGGAGGAACGTACAATGAGCAGTTCTTC; CDR3aa: CASIHRPSLGGGTYNEQFF
v_gene: TRBV18; abundance: few; j_gene: TRBJ1-1; d_gene: TRBD1; CDR3nt: TGTGCCAGCTCTCGCAGACAGGGGAACACTGAAGCTTTCTTT; CDR3aa: CASSRRQGNTEAFF
v_gene: TRBV6-1; abundance: -; j_gene: TRBJ2-1; d_gene: -; CDR3nt: TGTGCCAGCAGTGAAGTGGGACCCTACAATGAGCAGTTCTTC; CDR3aa: CASSEVGPYNEQFF
v_gene: TRBV12-3/TRBV12-4; abundance: many; j_gene: TRBJ1-6; d_gene: -; CDR3nt: TGTGCCAGCAGTAAAAGGGAAACGGGTAATTCACCCCTCCACTTT; CDR3aa: CASSKRETGNSPLHF
v_gene: TRBV20-1; abundance: many; j_gene: TRBJ2-5; d_gene: -; CDR3nt: TGCAGTGCTAGGGGACCTCTAGCACAAGAGACCCAGTACTTC; CDR3aa: CSARGPLAQETQYF
v_gene: TRBV28; abundance: many; j_gene: TRBJ2-5; d_gene: -; CDR3nt: TGTGCCAGCAGTTTTTGGGAGGAGGGCCAAGAGACCCAGTACTTC; CDR3aa: CASSFWEEGQETQYF
v_gene: TRBV6-5; abundance: many; j_gene: TRBJ2-1; d_gene: -; CDR3nt: TGTGCCAGCACAGGTAGCTCCTACAATGAGCAGTTCTTC; CDR3aa: CASTGSSYNEQFF
v_gene: TRBV28; abundance: -; j_gene: TRBJ1-1; d_gene: -; CDR3nt: TGTGCCAGCCGCCGGGGTGGGCACACTGAAGCTTTCTTT; CDR3aa: CASRRGGHTEAFF
v_gene: TRBV20-1; abundance: many; j_gene: TRBJ1-1; d_gene: -; CDR3nt: TGCAGTGCTAGAGTTGCGGCAGGGATGAACACTGAAGCTTTCTTT; CDR3aa: CSARVAAGMNTEAFF
v_gene: TRBV5-1; abundance: -; j_gene: TRBJ2-7; d_gene: -; CDR3nt: TGCGCCAGCAGCTTGGGAGACAGTACCTACGAGCAGTACTTC; CDR3aa: CASSLGDSTYEQYF
v_gene: TRBV12-3/TRBV12-4; abundance: many; j_gene: TRBJ1-1; d_gene: -; CDR3nt: TGTGCCAGCTCACAGGGCGGGTACCAAGCTTTCTTT; CDR3aa: CASSQGGYQAFF
v_gene: TRBV28; abundance: many; j_gene: TRBJ2-5; d_gene: -; CDR3nt: TGTGCCAGCACCGGGCCCTCGAAAGAGACCCAGTACTTC; CDR3aa: CASTGPSKETQYF
v_gene: TRBV2; abundance: medium-sized; j_gene: TRBJ1-5; d_gene: -; CDR3nt: TGTGCCAGCAGTGTATGGGCTAATCAGCCCCAGCATTTT; CDR3aa: CASSVWANQPQHF
v_gene: TRBV7-9; abundance: few; j_gene: TRBJ1-2; d_gene: -; CDR3nt: TGTGCCAGCAGCTTGGCCGGGACAAAGCTAAGTGGCTACACCTTC; CDR3aa: CASSLAGTKLSGYTF
v_gene: TRBV5-1; abundance: -; j_gene: TRBJ2-2; d_gene: TRBD2; CDR3nt: TGCGCCAGCAGCTTGGAGTTTCGGACTAGGTCTGGGGAGCTGTTTTTT; CDR3aa: CASSLEFRTRSGELFF
v_gene: TRBV18; abundance: -; j_gene: TRBJ1-6; d_gene: -; CDR3nt: TGTGCCAGCTCACCACCCGGCACGGAGCCCCTCCACTTT; CDR3aa: CASSPPGTEPLHF
v_gene: TRBV6-6; abundance: many; j_gene: TRBJ2-2; d_gene: -; CDR3nt: TGTGCCAGCAGTTACGACACCGGGGAGCTGTTTTTT; CDR3aa: CASSYDTGELFF
v_gene: TRBV5-1; abundance: -; j_gene: TRBJ2-1; d_gene: -; CDR3nt: TGCGCCAGCAGCCCTCTAGCAGCTGCCTACAATGAGCAGTTCTTC; CDR3aa: CASSPLAAAYNEQFF
v_gene: TRBV29-1; abundance: many; j_gene: TRBJ2-3; d_gene: -; CDR3nt: TGCAGCGTTGAAGATCGCAGGGGCACAGATACGCAGTATTTT; CDR3aa: CSVEDRRGTDTQYF
v_gene: TRBV20-1; abundance: -; j_gene: TRBJ2-3; d_gene: TRBD2; CDR3nt: TGCAGTGCTCCCCCCCGGCGGGGGGGCCCCTGGGATACGCAGTATTTT; CDR3aa: CSAPPRRGGPWDTQYF
v_gene: TRBV5-1; abundance: -; j_gene: TRBJ2-6; d_gene: -; CDR3nt: TGCGCCAGCAGCTTAACCAGCAAGGGGAGTGGGGCCAACGTCCTGACTTTC; CDR3aa: CASSLTSKGSGANVLTF
v_gene: TRBV14; abundance: many; j_gene: TRBJ2-5; d_gene: TRBD2; CDR3nt: TGTGCCAGCAGCCAAGAGCGCGTAGCGGGGGGGCTCGTTTTCAAGGAGACCCAGTACTTC; CDR3aa: CASSQERVAGGLVFKETQYF
v_gene: TRBV7-8; abundance: -; j_gene: TRBJ1-2; d_gene: -; CDR3nt: TGTGCCAGCAGCCGATTGACTCAGGGAGGCTATGGCTACACCTTC; CDR3aa: CASSRLTQGGYGYTF
v_gene: TRBV7-9; abundance: many; j_gene: TRBJ1-6; d_gene: -; CDR3nt: TGTGCCAGCAGCGTAAATAATTCACCCCTCCACTTT; CDR3aa: CASSVNNSPLHF